The rows below give T cell receptor beta chains drawn from one sample of a study of cytomegalovirus exposure and HLA in healthy donors. The method was immunoSEQ multiplex PCR; TCRdb's version includes in-frame clones alone and lacks a portion of them. This table holds about 95,000 clones, roughly 85% found once. Material: PBMCs. Receptor source: a man in his late teens or twenties in good health and CMV-seropositive. Each CDR3 is given with its conserved first and last residue. D genes are given only for firm matches.

j_call	v_call	d_call	cdr3_aa
TRBJ2-5	TRBV10-2	NA	CASRDGTRDQETQYF
TRBJ2-1	TRBV2	TRBD2	CASIGLAGEREQFF
TRBJ1-2	TRBV15	NA	CATSRGPADLYGYTF
TRBJ2-1	TRBV18	TRBD2	CASSPISLAGRVNEQFF
TRBJ2-2	TRBV2	NA	CASRELTGATGELFF
TRBJ2-3	TRBV2	TRBD2	CASVAGSRTDTQYF
TRBJ2-7	TRBV28	NA	CASSLPGGRDWTYEQYF
TRBJ2-5	TRBV19	NA	CASSIAGSETQYF
TRBJ1-5	TRBV6-5	NA	CASSFHRATQPQHF
TRBJ2-1	TRBV4-1	TRBD2	CASSQARGLAGEDNEQFF
TRBJ1-2	TRBV11-2	TRBD1	CASSTYRGRGYGYTF
TRBJ2-5	TRBV5-5	TRBD1	CASSGGTGGVETQYF
TRBJ2-2	TRBV6-5	TRBD1	CASKRGQHTGELFF
TRBJ2-5	TRBV6-6	NA	CASSYSPGQETQYF
TRBJ2-2	TRBV18	NA	CASSPVQGGLLNTGELFF
TRBJ1-3	TRBV9	TRBD1	CASSTPGGRNTIYF
TRBJ2-7	TRBV5-1	NA	CASSSNYEQYF
TRBJ1-1	TRBV2	NA	CASSDFGGGTEAFF
TRBJ2-2	TRBV28	TRBD1	CASSPREGTGVPGELFF
TRBJ2-2	TRBV19	TRBD1	CASSMTGSNTGELFF
TRBJ2-1	TRBV11-2	TRBD2	CASSHPGLAYNEQFF
TRBJ2-3	TRBV11-2	TRBD2	CASSFLAGYSDTQYF
TRBJ2-7	TRBV5-1	TRBD2	CASSPREGGDEQYF
TRBJ1-5	TRBV7-8	TRBD1	CASSPRQGVVDQPQHF
TRBJ1-4	TRBV6-4	NA	CASSDFDSKEKLFF
TRBJ1-2	TRBV29-1	NA	CSGAEGLNYGYTF
TRBJ2-1	TRBV13	NA	CASSRSSAHNEQFF
TRBJ2-3	TRBV6-1	TRBD1	CASSEGQGPDTQYF
TRBJ2-1	TRBV9	NA	CASSVGSNSYNEQFF
TRBJ2-2	TRBV9	TRBD1	CASSAPVGGRGNTGELFF
TRBJ1-2	TRBV5-4	TRBD1	CASSQDRGLEGYTF
TRBJ2-3	TRBV19	TRBD1	CASTQGTGGLDTQYF
TRBJ1-2	TRBV28	NA	CASSPGTPLLDYGYTF
TRBJ2-5	TRBV10-3	NA	CAISESRVRETQYF
TRBJ1-3	TRBV29-1	NA	CSVADGDGNTIYF
TRBJ2-3	TRBV10-2	NA	CASSRVTSTDTQYF
TRBJ2-2	TRBV2	TRBD1	CASRGTGTTNTGELFF
TRBJ2-4	TRBV15	TRBD2	CATSARLAGMNIQYF
TRBJ1-1	TRBV6-5	NA	CASSYYSGGTEAFF
TRBJ1-4	TRBV15	TRBD1	CATVRDRGIEKLFF
TRBJ2-2	TRBV9	TRBD1	CASSVAGQANTGELFF
TRBJ2-4	TRBV4-1	NA	CASSHGGAGPKNIQYF